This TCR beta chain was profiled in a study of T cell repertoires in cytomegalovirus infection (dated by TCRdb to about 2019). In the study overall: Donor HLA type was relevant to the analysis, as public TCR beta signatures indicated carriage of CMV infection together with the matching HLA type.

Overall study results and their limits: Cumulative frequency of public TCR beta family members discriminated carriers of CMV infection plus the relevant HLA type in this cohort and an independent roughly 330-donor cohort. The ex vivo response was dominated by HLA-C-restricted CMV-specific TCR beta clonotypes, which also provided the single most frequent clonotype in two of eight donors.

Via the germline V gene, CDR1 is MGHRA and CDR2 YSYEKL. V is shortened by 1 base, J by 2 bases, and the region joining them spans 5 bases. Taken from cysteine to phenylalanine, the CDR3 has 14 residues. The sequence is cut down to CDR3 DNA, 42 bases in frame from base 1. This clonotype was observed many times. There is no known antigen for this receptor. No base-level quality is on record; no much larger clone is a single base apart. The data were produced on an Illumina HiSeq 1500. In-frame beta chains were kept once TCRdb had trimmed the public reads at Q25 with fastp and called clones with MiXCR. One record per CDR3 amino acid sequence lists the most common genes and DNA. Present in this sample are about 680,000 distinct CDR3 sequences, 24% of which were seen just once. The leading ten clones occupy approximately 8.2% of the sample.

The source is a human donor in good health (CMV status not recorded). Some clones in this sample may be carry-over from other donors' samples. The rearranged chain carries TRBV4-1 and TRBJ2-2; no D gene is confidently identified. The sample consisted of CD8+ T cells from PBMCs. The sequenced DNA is TGCGCCAGCAGCCAAGTCAGTAACACCGGGGAGCTGTTTTTT. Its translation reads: CASSQVSNTGELFF.